Included here is one TCR beta chain sequence, with context. The data stem from a study of blood T cell repertoires in COVID-19. Overall study: There were acute and convalescent COVID-19 samples, and they came from the United States, Italy and Spain.

The J segment lost 4 bases and the V segment lost 7 bases, leaving 10 bases of the junction unmatched. Germline loops: CDR1 LNHDA, CDR2 SQIVND (reference sequence). The CDR3 has 15 residues. Authors' methods: Reference gene primers were amplified, and this amplification served to estimate nucleated cell counts. Assay used: immunoSEQ multiplex PCR; TCRdb lists only in-frame clones, some missing. Clonal size and the V and J genes are those of that table, whereas D and trimming came from the DNA. The table lists around 240,000 clones, 84% of them singletons. J is TRBJ1-1 and V is TRBV19, with 9 bases identical to TRBD1. Sequences were obtained from peripheral blood. The clonotype originates from a woman in her 40s who had recovered from COVID-19. CDR3 region: CASTLDRGARTEAFF. The CDR3 coding sequence is TGTGCCAGTACCCTGGACAGGGGAGCTCGCACTGAAGCTTTCTTT.